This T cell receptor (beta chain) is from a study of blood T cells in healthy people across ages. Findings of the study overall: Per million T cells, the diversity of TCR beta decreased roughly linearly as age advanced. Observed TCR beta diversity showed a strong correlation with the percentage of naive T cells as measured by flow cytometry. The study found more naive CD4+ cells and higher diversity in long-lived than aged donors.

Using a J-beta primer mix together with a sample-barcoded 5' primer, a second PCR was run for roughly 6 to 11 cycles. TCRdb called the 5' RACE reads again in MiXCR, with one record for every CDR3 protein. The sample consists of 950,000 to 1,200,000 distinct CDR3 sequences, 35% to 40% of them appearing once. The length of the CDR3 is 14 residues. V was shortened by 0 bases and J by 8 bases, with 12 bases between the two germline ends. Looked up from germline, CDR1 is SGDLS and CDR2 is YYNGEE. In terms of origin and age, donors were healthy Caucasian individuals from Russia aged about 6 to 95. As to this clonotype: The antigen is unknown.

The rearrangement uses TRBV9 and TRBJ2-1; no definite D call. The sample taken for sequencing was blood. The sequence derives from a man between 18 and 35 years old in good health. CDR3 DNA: TGTGCCAGCAGCGTAGGGATCTGGGCGGATGAGCAGTTCTTC. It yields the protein CASSVGIWADEQFF.